The 18 T cell receptor beta chains given below trace back to one sample, sequenced in a study of cytomegalovirus exposure and HLA in healthy donors. Primers: 60 Vbeta forward and 13 Jbeta reverse. TCRdb's table, derived via immunoSEQ multiplex PCR, lists solely in-frame clones and lacks some. This sample has some 140,000 clones, with 50% to 75% found just once. Source material: PBMCs. These TCRs come from a woman aged 40-49 years in good health and CMV-seronegative.

The chain carries TRBV12-5 and TRBJ2-7, with D uncertain. V lost 3 bases, J lost 1 base, and 4 bases lay in between. There are 12 residues in the CDR3. Germline values: CDR1 LGHNT, CDR2 FRNRAP. The CDR3 region has the DNA TGTGCTAGTGGTTTACGGTCCTACGAGCAGTACTTC. It is translated as CASGLRSYEQYF. Full variable domain (outside the CDR3, taken from reference TRBV12-5 and TRBJ2-7): DARVTQTPRHKVTEMGQEVTMRCQPILGHNTVFWYRQTMMQGLELLAYFRNRAPLDDSGMPKDRFSAEMPDATLATLKIQPSEPRDSAVYFCASGLRSYEQYFGPGTRLTVT.

The chain is built from TRBV2 and TRBJ1-5, with 9 bases identical to TRBD1. Germline CDR1 reads SNHLY; CDR2 reads FYNNEI. Trimming at V came to 5 bases and at J to 4 bases, leaving 6 bases not matched to a gene. CDR3 length equals 15 residues. CDR3 region: CASSRWGQGNQPQHF. In DNA form, the CDR3 reads TGTGCCAGCAGTAGATGGGGACAGGGAAATCAGCCCCAGCATTTT.

The V gene is TRBV6-5, the J gene TRBJ1-4, with 8 bases that match TRBD1. The length of the CDR3 is 15 residues. Germline lookup yields CDR1 MNHEY and CDR2 SVGAGI. The J segment lost 0 bases and the V segment lost 8 bases, leaving 5 bases of the junction unmatched. The CDR3 spells CASSKTGATNEKLFF. The CDR3 DNA sequence: TGTGCCAGCTCTAAGACAGGGGCAACTAATGAAAAACTGTTTTTT.

The V call is TRBV5-1, the J call TRBJ1-6; tentatively, D is TRBD1 (5 bases). Between the trimmed V and J ends, which lost 3 bases and 7 bases, there was a span of 14 bases. Germline V gene data show CDR1 as SGHRS and CDR2 as YFSETQ. The CDR3 length is 15 residues. CDR3 coding DNA: TGCGCCAGCAGCTCGTGGGGTACAGGAAATTCACCCCTCCACTTT. This gives the protein CASSSWGTGNSPLHF.

CDR3 sequence reads: CASSTDIRYGYTF. The CDR3 DNA sequence: TGTGCCAGCAGCACAGACATTCGCTATGGCTACACCTTC. The V and J genes are TRBV7-8 and TRBJ1-2; D remains unclear. Trimming removed 5 bases at V and 4 bases at J, with 11 bases between. The germline gives CDR1 SGHVS, CDR2 FQNEAQ. The CDR3 has 13 amino acids.

V is TRBV4-2 and J is TRBJ2-3; possibly TRBD2 for D (6 bases). CDR1 and CDR2 from the germline V gene are LGHNA and YNFKEQ. This CDR3 region has 16 residues. V was shortened by 2 bases and J by 2 bases, with 14 bases between the two germline ends. As DNA, the CDR3 is TGTGCCAGCAGCCAAAGATGGGGGGACGTCACAGATACGCAGTATTTT. As protein: CASSQRWGDVTDTQYF.

This chain joins TRBV5-1 and TRBJ2-5; 11 nucleotides align to TRBD1. V lost 5 bases to trimming and J lost 5 bases; unmatched junction nucleotides: 8. This CDR3 comprises 15 residues. CDR1 and CDR2 from the germline V gene are SGHRS and YFSETQ. In DNA form, the CDR3 reads TGCGCCAGCAGTCAGGGACAGGGGGGCCGGGAGACCCAGTACTTC. Its translation: CASSQGQGGRETQYF.

CDR3: CASSPTLQGDYGYTF. In DNA form, the CDR3 reads TGTGCCAGCTCACCCACACTACAGGGTGACTATGGCTACACCTTC. This chain uses TRBV18 with TRBJ1-2, with a tentative D call TRBD1 (6 bases). V was shortened by 3 bases and J by 3 bases, with 14 bases between the two germline ends. CDR3 length: 15 residues. Germline CDR1 reads KGHSH; CDR2 reads LQKENI. Full variable domain (outside the CDR3, taken from reference TRBV18 and TRBJ1-2): NAGVMQNPRHLVRRRGQEARLRCSPMKGHSHVYWYRQLPEEGLKFMVYLQKENIIDESGMPKERFSAEFPKEGPSILRIQQVVRGDSAAYFCASSPTLQGDYGYTFGSGTRLTVV.

The CDR3 reads CASSVGGRETDTQYF. CDR3 DNA: TGTGCCAGCAGTGTTGGGGGCCGGGAAACAGATACGCAGTATTTT. V gene TRBV25-1 combines with J gene TRBJ2-3; D is possibly TRBD1 (6 bases). The germline CDR1 and CDR2 sequences are MGHDK and SYGVNS. The CDR3 spans 15 residues. Trimming left V 4 bases short and J 3 bases short, with 14 bases between.

The rearrangement joins TRBV7-6 to TRBJ1-1, with D hard to call. Germline V gives CDR1 SGHVS, CDR2 FNYEAQ. Trimming removed 8 bases at V and 0 bases at J, with 10 bases between. The CDR3 totals 13 residues. The chain's CDR3 is CASRSDLNTEAFF. Here the CDR3 DNA reads TGTGCCAGCCGGTCTGATCTGAACACTGAAGCTTTCTTT.

A word on this clone: Relative to the germline gene, one junction end is altered; a read error may explain this. The chain couples TRBV9 to TRBJ1-1, with a weak D call TRBD1 (6 bases). The V gene's germline CDR1 is SGDLS and CDR2 YYNGEE. The CDR3 length is 15 residues. The CDR3 DNA reads TGTGCCAGCACCCCCAGGGGACACCCCGGGGCGCGGGTCATCTTT. Translated, it gives CASTPRGHPGARVIF.

The chain couples TRBV6-1 to TRBJ2-5; TRBD2 matches 13 bases. Per germline, CDR1 MNHNS and CDR2 SASEGT. J was trimmed by 1 base and V by 6 bases; bases with no gene match: 2. This CDR3 region has 15 residues. CDR3 residues: CASRGLAGLQETQYF. The CDR3, as DNA: TGTGCCAGCAGGGGACTAGCGGGGCTCCAAGAGACCCAGTACTTC.

Only a few counts were recorded for this clone. The chain couples TRBV19 to TRBJ1-5, with D possibly TRBD1 on 5 matching bases. This CDR3 is built from 14 residues. Germline CDR1 and CDR2: LNHDA and SQIVND (reference sequence). Deletions cut 3 bases from V and 7 bases from J, with 13 bases between. The DNA of the CDR3 is TGTGCCAGTAGTATTAGGAGGGGTTGGCAGCCCCAGCATTTT. Translation: CASSIRRGWQPQHF.

This rearrangement joins TRBV25-1 to TRBJ2-6, with D unclear. The CDR3 contains 15 residues. With 4 bases removed from V and 4 bases from J, the gap between germline ends came to 11 bases. CDR1 and CDR2 from the germline V gene are MGHDK and SYGVNS. The chain's CDR3 is CASSVAVSGANVLTF. CDR3 DNA: TGTGCCAGCAGTGTGGCAGTCTCCGGGGCCAACGTCCTGACTTTC.

The genes are TRBV9 and TRBJ2-7; 7 nucleotides match TRBD2. Germline trimming cut 0 bases from V and 1 base from J; bases unmatched to any gene: 7. Per germline, CDR1 SGDLS and CDR2 YYNGEE. This CDR3 spans 16 amino acids. The CDR3 nucleotides read TGTGCCAGCAGCGTAGGGGGGGGTCCACCTTCCTACGAGCAGTACTTC. Residues: CASSVGGGPPSYEQYF.

The rearrangement uses TRBV28 and TRBJ2-5; 9 bases align to TRBD1. This CDR3 contains 15 residues. Unmatched junction bases numbered 8, after V lost 5 bases and J lost 4 bases. Germline assignment: CDR1 MDHEN and CDR2 SYDVKM. The CDR3 loop reads CASSLHTDRGETQYF. Here the CDR3 DNA reads TGTGCCAGCAGTCTACACACGGACAGGGGAGAGACCCAGTACTTC. Filled out from reference TRBV28 and TRBJ2-5, the complete variable domain reads DVKVTQSSRYLVKRTGEKVFLECVQDMDHENMFWYRQDPGLGLRLIYFSYDVKMKEKGDIPEGYSVSREKKERFSLILESASTNQTSMYLCASSLHTDRGETQYFGPGTRLLVL.

The rearrangement joins TRBV5-1 to TRBJ2-5; D uncertain. The J call may be faulty, since TRBJ2-7 better matches the DNA end. Germline V gene lookup returns CDR1 SGHRS and CDR2 YFSETQ. The CDR3 loop spans 16 amino acids. CDR3: CASSPQAQQSSYEQYF. For the CDR3, the DNA is TGCGCCAGCAGCCCCCAGGCACAGCAGTCCTCCTACGAGCAGTACTTC.

DNA of the CDR3: TGTGCCAGCAGAGGGTCAGGGGGTAGTGGTGAAAAACTGTTTTTT. Translation gives CASRGSGGSGEKLFF. The rearrangement links TRBV6-1 to TRBJ1-4; 7 bases fit TRBD1. Germline assignment: CDR1 MNHNS and CDR2 SASEGT. Germline trimming cut 6 bases from V and 7 bases from J; bases unmatched to any gene: 11. The CDR3 loop spans 15 amino acids.